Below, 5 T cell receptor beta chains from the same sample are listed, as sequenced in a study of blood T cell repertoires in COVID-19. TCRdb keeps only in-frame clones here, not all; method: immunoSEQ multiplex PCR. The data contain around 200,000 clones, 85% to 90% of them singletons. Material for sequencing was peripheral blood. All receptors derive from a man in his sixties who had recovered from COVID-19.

CDR3 sequence: CASSRRAGTSGFQETQYF. The DNA of the CDR3 is TGTGCCAGCAGCCGGCGCGCCGGGACTAGCGGTTTCCAAGAGACCCAGTACTTC. This chain joins TRBV3-1 (or the pseudogene TRBV3-2) and TRBJ2-5; 11 bases agree with TRBD2. The CDR3 totals 18 residues. Germline assignment: CDR1 LGHDT and CDR2 YNNKEL (reference sequence). Trimming cost V 4 bases and J 1 base; bases outside gene matches: 11.

CDR3 in amino acids: CASSLHTDSYEQYF. In nucleotides, the CDR3 is TGTGCCAGCAGCTTACATACAGACTCCTACGAGCAGTACTTC. V is TRBV11-2 and J is TRBJ2-7; no clear D gene. Trimming left V 2 bases short and J 0 bases short, with 8 bases between. This CDR3 has 14 residues. CDR1 is SGHAT and CDR2 is FQNNGV in the germline V gene.

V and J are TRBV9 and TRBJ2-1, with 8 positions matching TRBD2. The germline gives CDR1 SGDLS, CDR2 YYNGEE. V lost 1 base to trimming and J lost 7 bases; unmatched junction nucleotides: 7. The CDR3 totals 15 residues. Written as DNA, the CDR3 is TGTGCCAGCAGCGTATCCCCGACTAGCGTAAATGAGCAGTTCTTC. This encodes CASSVSPTSVNEQFF.

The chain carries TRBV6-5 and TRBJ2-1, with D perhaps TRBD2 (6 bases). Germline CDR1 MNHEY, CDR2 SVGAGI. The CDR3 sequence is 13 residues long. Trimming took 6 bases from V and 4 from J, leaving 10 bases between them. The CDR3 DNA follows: TGTGCCAGCAGGGATAGCGGTTACAATGAGCAGTTCTTC. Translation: CASRDSGYNEQFF.

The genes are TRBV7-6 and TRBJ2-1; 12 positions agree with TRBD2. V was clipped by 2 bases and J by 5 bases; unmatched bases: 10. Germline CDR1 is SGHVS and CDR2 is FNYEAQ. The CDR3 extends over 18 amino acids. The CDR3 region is CASSLLASGGAWHNEQFF. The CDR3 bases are TGTGCCAGCAGCTTATTGGCTAGCGGGGGGGCCTGGCACAATGAGCAGTTCTTC.